This T cell receptor (beta chain) appears in the sequencing data of a study of beta chain features in type 1 diabetes. Study-level background: The patient and healthy donor groups were comparable for age, gender and cell yields. Study-level results: Type 1 diabetes patients had moderately but significantly shorter TCRB CDR3s in all four CD4+ subsets. An over-representation of cells with high TCR expression could result from cDNA sequencing.

As concerns this clone: What it binds is not known.

CD45RO/CCR7/CD25/CD127/CD95/CD27 separated CD4+ naive, central memory, regulatory and stem cell-like memory cells by sorting. Post-sort purity exceeded 95% for all sorted populations. Sequencing targeted expressed TCRB transcripts, as all isolated RNA had been reverse transcribed. The repertoire was sequenced with immunoSEQ multiplex PCR; TCRdb's copy has only in-frame clones and lacks some. Of more than 200,000 clones listed, approximately 16% were seen once; the top ten hold 0.065% to 0.1%. The CDR3 sequence is 15 residues long. Trimming pared 5 bases from V and 6 bases from J, leaving 17 bases between. Germline V gene data show CDR1 as MNHEY and CDR2 as SMNVEV (reference sequence).

The chain links TRBV27 to TRBJ1-5; tentative D call: TRBD1 (5 bases). What was sequenced was naive CD4+ T cells from blood. The origin of this receptor is a man aged 25-45 years with type 1 diabetes. DNA for the CDR3: TGTGCCAGCAGTCCCTATGGGGGACCAAGTCAGCCCCAGCATTTT. It yields the protein CASSPYGGPSQPQHF.